This T cell receptor (beta chain) stems from a study of spatial heterogeneity in lung cancer. As for the study in general: Consistent detection of more beta-chain than alpha-chain sequences was observed. An average of more than ten raw reads was observed per unique TCR and UMI combination.

CDR1 and CDR2 from the germline V gene are MDHEN and SYDVKM. After removal of 6 bases from V and 2 bases from J, the junction contained 6 bases not matched to a gene. The CDR3 loop spans 14 amino acids. Time point meaning: sample taken at primary tumor resection. Unsorted samples of tumor, nontumor lung or frozen PBMC had their whole RNA sequenced. The donor group consisted of approximately 77 patients who had untreated, early-stage non-small cell lung cancer. Individually, TCR cDNA molecules were each labelled with a unique molecular identifier. TCRdb reprocessed the 5' RACE reads with MiXCR, giving one entry per CDR3 protein. This sample has 7,000 or so distinct CDR3 sequences, with 4.5% to 6.5% found just once. By share, this clonotype counts as medium-sized (0.01 to 0.1%). This beta chain is an unintended read in a library built for alpha chains; its size means little.

The source is a female donor with early-stage non-small cell lung cancer. The sample consisted of normal lung tissue next to the tumor, taken at surgery. This chain connects TRBV28 to TRBJ2-7; 8 positions agree with TRBD1. CDR3 nucleotides: TGTGCCAGCAGGGCCGGGACAGGACCCTACGAGCAGTACTTC. Amino acids: CASRAGTGPYEQYF.